Shown below are 22 T cell receptor beta chains from a single sample sequenced in a study of shared T cell receptors in the human thymus (dated by TCRdb to the early 2020s). Library method: the immunoSEQ multiplex PCR assay. Drawn from immuneACCESS, this table holds only the in-frame rearrangements with V and J called that TCRdb kept. Clones are partly lost; checked studies trace under half to an unresolved V gene and leave the rest unexplained. The sample table contains tens of thousands of clones; only one count was recorded for about 95% of them. The ten largest clones add up to approximately 0.035% of the sample. Sequenced sample: thymocytes. The receptors derive from a human donor.

This clone has a single count. V gene TRBV5-4 combines with J gene TRBJ2-6; the match to TRBD1 covers 8 bases. CDR3 length: 20 residues. The V gene end was trimmed by 1 base and the J gene end by 4 bases; junction bases not matched to a gene: 16. Germline CDR1 reads SGHNT; CDR2 reads YYREEE (reference sequence). The CDR3 nucleotides are TGTGCCAGCAGCTTGTGGGGCCCTTGTCAGGGGGCGTGGGGGGCCAACGTCCTGACTTTC. Protein: CASSLWGPCQGAWGANVLTF.

The chain recombines TRBV11-2 with TRBJ1-2, with D uncertain. V was cut by 2 bases and J by 4 bases, with 11 bases left in between. Germline assignment: CDR1 SGHAT and CDR2 FQNNGV. The CDR3 runs to 14 residues. The CDR3 nucleotides read TGTGCCAGCAGCTTACGTGGGTTTTCCTATGGCTACACCTTC. Its translation: CASSLRGFSYGYTF. Complete variable domain (other parts from reference TRBV11-2 and TRBJ1-2): EAGVAQSPRYKIIEKRQSVAFWCNPISGHATLYWYQQILGQGPKLLIQFQNNGVVDDSQLPKDRFSAERLKGVDSTLKIQPAKLEDSAVYLCASSLRGFSYGYTFGSGTRLTVV.

The genes are TRBV28 and TRBJ1-6; 7 nucleotides align to TRBD1. The CDR3 runs to 16 residues. Trimming took 6 bases from V and 7 from J; bases not matched to a gene: 12. Germline assignment: CDR1 MDHEN and CDR2 SYDVKM. This chain's CDR3 is CASRLEGTARNSPLHF. CDR3 sequence (DNA): TGTGCCAGCAGATTGGAAGGGACAGCCCGAAATTCACCCCTCCACTTT. The variable domain in full, completed from reference TRBV28 and TRBJ1-6, reads DVKVTQSSRYLVKRTGEKVFLECVQDMDHENMFWYRQDPGLGLRLIYFSYDVKMKEKGDIPEGYSVSREKKERFSLILESASTNQTSMYLCASRLEGTARNSPLHFGNGTRLTVT.

The chain links TRBV4-3 to TRBJ2-7; D call uncertain. V shed 0 bases and J shed 0 bases, with 15 bases lying between them. Germline-derived CDR1 and CDR2 are LGHNA and YSLEER. The CDR3 has 17 residues. The CDR3 DNA follows: TGCGCCAGCAGCCAAGAAGTAGTAGGTACAAGCTCCTACGAGCAGTACTTC. Residues: CASSQEVVGTSSYEQYF.

The chain links TRBV5-1 to TRBJ1-2, with a possible D match to TRBD1 (5 bases). This CDR3 is built from 16 residues. Looked up from germline, CDR1 is SGHRS and CDR2 is YFSETQ. Trimming pared 0 bases from V and 0 bases from J, leaving 12 bases between. CDR3 protein: CASSLGRADTNYGYTF. CDR3 bases: TGCGCCAGCAGCTTGGGAAGGGCGGACACTAACTATGGCTACACCTTC. Based on the CDR3 plus reference TRBV5-1 and TRBJ1-2, the full variable domain is KAGVTQTPRYLIKTRGQQVTLSCSPISGHRSVSWYQQTPGQGLQFLFEYFSETQRNKGNFPGRFSGRQFSNSRSEMNVSTLELGDSALYLCASSLGRADTNYGYTFGSGTRLTVV.

The chain uses TRBV13 and TRBJ1-4; D gene uncertain. The CDR3 extends over 13 amino acids. V was clipped by 9 bases and J by 6 bases, with 14 bases between them. In germline, CDR1 is PRHDT, CDR2 FYEKMQ (reference sequence). CDR3 region: CASKGNDDEKLFF. DNA for the CDR3: TGTGCCAGTAAGGGCAATGATGATGAAAAACTGTTTTTT. The whole variable domain, remainder taken from reference TRBV13 and TRBJ1-4, is AAGVIQSPRHLIKEKRETATLKCYPIPRHDTVYWYQQGPGQDPQFLISFYEKMQSDKGSIPDRFSAQQFSDYHSELNMSSLELGDSALYFCASKGNDDEKLFFGSGTQLSVL.

The chain is built from TRBV27 and TRBJ1-1; D gene unclear. Trimming took off 4 bases at V and 1 base at J, with 10 bases between the two ends. Germline CDR1 reads MNHEY; CDR2 reads SMNVEV (reference sequence). The CDR3 is 14 amino acids. The CDR3 sequence: CASSSDLGNTEAFF. The CDR3 coding sequence is TGTGCCAGCAGTTCGGACCTGGGGAACACTGAAGCTTTCTTT.

The chain links TRBV2 to TRBJ1-6, with 9 nucleotides matching TRBD1. Germline V CDR1 and CDR2: SNHLY, FYNNEI. V gave up 7 bases and J gave up 4 bases; unmatched junction bases: 8. The CDR3 has 16 amino acids. The CDR3 nucleotides read TGTGCCAGCAACCAAAGGGGGACAGGGTATAATTCACCCCTCCACTTT. It is translated as CASNQRGTGYNSPLHF.

This clone was seen once. V usage is TRBV19 and J usage is TRBJ1-2; D is perhaps TRBD1 (5 bases). The ends were cut back, 1 base at V and 5 bases at J, with 17 bases in the middle. This CDR3 comprises 16 residues. Per germline, CDR1 LNHDA and CDR2 SQIVND (reference sequence). CDR3 loop: CASSIGGHRFGYGYTF. Here the CDR3 DNA reads TGTGCCAGTAGTATAGGCGGACACCGATTTGGGTATGGCTACACCTTC.

The rearrangement uses TRBV5-4 and TRBJ2-2; 8 bases fit TRBD2. Germline V gene lookup returns CDR1 SGHNT and CDR2 YYREEE (reference sequence). This CDR3 has 17 amino acids. Trimming took 4 bases from V and 3 from J; bases not matched to a gene: 11. The CDR3 DNA sequence: TGTGCCAGCAGCGAGACCCCAGCGGGGGTTTACACCGGGGAGCTGTTTTTT. It codes for CASSETPAGVYTGELFF.

The chain combines TRBV4-2 with TRBJ2-7; the match to TRBD2 covers 9 bases. The germline CDR1 and CDR2 sequences are LGHNA and YNFKEQ. This CDR3 region has 17 residues. Trimming took 0 bases from V and 5 from J; bases not matched to a gene: 11. The CDR3 spells CASSQDHGAGGPHEQYF. The CDR3 coding sequence is TGTGCCAGCAGCCAAGATCACGGGGCGGGGGGGCCGCACGAGCAGTACTTC.

The V and J genes are TRBV15 and TRBJ1-6; D remains ambiguous. Trimming shortened V by 2 bases and J by 4 bases, and 12 bases separated the two germline ends. From germline, CDR1 is LNHNV and CDR2 YYDKDF (reference sequence). The CDR3 consists of 16 residues. As DNA, the CDR3 is TGTGCCACCAGCAGAACGGTTATACTTTATAATTCACCCCTCCACTTT. It specifies CATSRTVILYNSPLHF.

This chain links TRBV6-5 with TRBJ2-2, with D hard to call. V lost 0 bases to trimming and J lost 1 base, with 6 bases between them. The CDR3 is made up of 15 amino acids. The germline V gene has CDR1 MNHEY and CDR2 SVGAGI. In DNA, the CDR3 is TGTGCCAGCAGTTACTCGATTCGGAACACCGGGGAGCTGTTTTTT. Residues: CASSYSIRNTGELFF.

The chain has TRBV7-9 and TRBJ2-7; TRBD1 matches at 8 bases. Germline values: CDR1 SEHNR, CDR2 FQNEAQ (reference sequence). The CDR3 runs 15 residues. V lost 4 bases and J lost 0; bases outside the gene matches: 5. CDR3 loop: CASSSTGGSSYEQYF. DNA for the CDR3: TGTGCCAGCAGCTCCACAGGGGGGAGCTCCTACGAGCAGTACTTC.

This chain connects TRBV6-5 to TRBJ2-5; 12 bases line up with TRBD2. V was pared by 4 bases and J by 2 bases, with 5 bases of the junction left unmatched. Germline V gene sequence: CDR1 MNHEY, CDR2 SVGAGI. The CDR3 has 16 amino acids. CDR3 sequence reads: CASSWRLAGEQETQYF. In DNA form, the CDR3 reads TGTGCCAGCAGTTGGAGACTAGCGGGGGAGCAAGAGACCCAGTACTTC.

V gene TRBV7-8 combines with J gene TRBJ1-1; D ambiguous. Germline CDR1 reads SGHVS; CDR2 reads FQNEAQ. The CDR3 loop spans 16 amino acids. Trimming pared 3 bases from V and 2 bases from J, leaving 16 bases between. CDR3 coding DNA: TGTGCCAGCAGCTTTTTCGGGTCGCGAGGCAACACTGAAGCTTTCTTT. It translates to CASSFFGSRGNTEAFF.

The chain has TRBV6-5 and TRBJ2-5; 8 nucleotides match TRBD1. Trimming at V came to 6 bases and at J to 0 bases, leaving 6 bases not matched to a gene. This CDR3 has 15 residues. Germline CDR1 reads MNHEY; CDR2 reads SVGAGI. DNA for the CDR3: TGTGCCAGCAGGACACAGGGGGAACACCAAGAGACCCAGTACTTC. Translated: CASRTQGEHQETQYF.

This clone is a singleton in its sample. The V and J genes are TRBV4-3 and TRBJ1-2, with TRBD1 identical over 7 bases. This CDR3 spans 15 amino acids. Germline lookup yields CDR1 LGHNA and CDR2 YSLEER. Unmatched junction bases numbered 8, after V lost 1 base and J lost 6 bases. The chain's CDR3 is CASSQAPQGKNGYTF. CDR3 coding DNA: TGCGCCAGCAGCCAAGCCCCACAGGGGAAGAATGGCTACACCTTC.

The CDR3 loop is CASSIQGAGTEAFF. The CDR3, as DNA: TGTGCCAGCAGTATACAGGGGGCCGGCACTGAAGCTTTCTTT. The chain joins TRBV6-5 to TRBJ1-1, with 9 bases lining up with TRBD1. Germline lookup yields CDR1 MNHEY and CDR2 SVGAGI. After removal of 5 bases from V and 4 bases from J, the junction contained 5 bases not matched to a gene. CDR3 size: 14 residues.

The chain has TRBV15 and TRBJ2-6; D gene unclear. The V gene lost 0 bases and the J gene lost 4 bases, with 10 bases spanning the gap. The CDR3 is made up of 16 amino acids. CDR1 LNHNV and CDR2 YYDKDF come from the germline V gene (reference sequence). The CDR3 DNA sequence: TGTGCCACCAGCAGAGATCTCTACGTGGGGGCCAACGTCCTGACTTTC. It specifies CATSRDLYVGANVLTF.

This chain uses TRBV14 with TRBJ2-5; no firm D call. In germline, CDR1 is SGHDN, CDR2 FVKESK. This CDR3 region has 15 residues. Trimming removed 4 bases from V and 3 bases from J, with 15 bases in between. CDR3 protein: CASSPSWVREETQYF. Written as DNA, the CDR3 is TGTGCCAGCAGCCCCTCGTGGGTTCGGGAAGAGACCCAGTACTTC.

This chain uses TRBV28 with TRBJ2-7; 12 bases map to TRBD1. The CDR3 has 16 amino acids. Losses at the gene ends were 6 bases for V and 7 bases for J; bases not matched to a gene: 13. The V gene's germline CDR1 is MDHEN and CDR2 SYDVKM. The CDR3 protein is CASSLRSGQGAGEQYF. The CDR3 DNA follows: TGTGCCAGCAGCCTTAGGTCGGGACAGGGGGCCGGTGAGCAGTACTTC. Full variable domain (remainder filled in from reference TRBV28 and TRBJ2-7): DVKVTQSSRYLVKRTGEKVFLECVQDMDHENMFWYRQDPGLGLRLIYFSYDVKMKEKGDIPEGYSVSREKKERFSLILESASTNQTSMYLCASSLRSGQGAGEQYFGPGTRLTVT.